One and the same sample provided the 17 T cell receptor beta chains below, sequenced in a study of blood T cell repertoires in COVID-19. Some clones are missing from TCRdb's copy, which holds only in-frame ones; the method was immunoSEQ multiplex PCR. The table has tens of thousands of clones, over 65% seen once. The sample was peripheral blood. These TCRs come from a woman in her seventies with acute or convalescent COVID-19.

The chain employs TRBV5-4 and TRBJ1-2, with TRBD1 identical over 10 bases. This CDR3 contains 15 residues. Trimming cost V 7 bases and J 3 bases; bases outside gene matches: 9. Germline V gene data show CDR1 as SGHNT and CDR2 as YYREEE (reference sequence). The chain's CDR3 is CASSGTGVFDYGYTF. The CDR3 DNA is TGTGCCAGCTCCGGGACAGGGGTCTTTGACTATGGCTACACCTTC. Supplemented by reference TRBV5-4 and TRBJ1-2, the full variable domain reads ETGVTQSPTHLIKTRGQQVTLRCSSQSGHNTVSWYQQALGQGPQFIFQYYREEENGRGNFPPRFSGLQFPNYSSELNVNALELDDSALYLCASSGTGVFDYGYTFGSGTRLTVV.

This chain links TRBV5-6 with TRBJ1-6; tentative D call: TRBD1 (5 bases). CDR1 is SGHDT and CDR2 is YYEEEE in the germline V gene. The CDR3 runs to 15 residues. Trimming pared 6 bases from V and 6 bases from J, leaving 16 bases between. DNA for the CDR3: TGTGCCAGCACTAGACCAGGACACCTTAATTCACCCCTCCACTTT. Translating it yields CASTRPGHLNSPLHF.

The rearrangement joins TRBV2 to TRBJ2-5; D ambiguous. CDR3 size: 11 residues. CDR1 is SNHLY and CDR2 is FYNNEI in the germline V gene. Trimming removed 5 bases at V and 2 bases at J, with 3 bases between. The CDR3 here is CASSPQETQYF. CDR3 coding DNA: TGTGCCAGCAGTCCTCAAGAGACCCAGTACTTC. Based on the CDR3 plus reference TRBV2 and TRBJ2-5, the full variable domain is EPEVTQTPSHQVTQMGQEVILRCVPISNHLYFYWYRQILGQKVEFLVSFYNNEISEKSEIFDDQFSVERPDGSNFTLKIRSTKLEDSAMYFCASSPQETQYFGPGTRLLVL.

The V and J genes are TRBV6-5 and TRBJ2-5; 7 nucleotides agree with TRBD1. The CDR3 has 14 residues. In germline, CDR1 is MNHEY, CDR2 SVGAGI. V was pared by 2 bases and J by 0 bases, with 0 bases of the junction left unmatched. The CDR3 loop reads CASSYDRDQETQYF. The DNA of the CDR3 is TGTGCCAGCAGTTACGACAGGGACCAAGAGACCCAGTACTTC.

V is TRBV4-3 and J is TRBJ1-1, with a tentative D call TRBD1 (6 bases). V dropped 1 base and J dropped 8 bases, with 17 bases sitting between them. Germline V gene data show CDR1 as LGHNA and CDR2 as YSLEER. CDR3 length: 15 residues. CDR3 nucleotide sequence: TGCGCCAGCAGCCAAGCAAGATTCGGACAGATCGAAGCTTTCTTT. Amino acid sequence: CASSQARFGQIEAFF.

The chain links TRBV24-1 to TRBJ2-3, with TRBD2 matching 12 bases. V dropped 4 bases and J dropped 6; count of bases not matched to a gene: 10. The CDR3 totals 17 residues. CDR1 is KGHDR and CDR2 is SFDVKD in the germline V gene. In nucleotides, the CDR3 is TGTGCCACCAGTGACCACGTCGCTAGCGGGGGGGTCGATACGCAGTATTTT. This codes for CATSDHVASGGVDTQYF.

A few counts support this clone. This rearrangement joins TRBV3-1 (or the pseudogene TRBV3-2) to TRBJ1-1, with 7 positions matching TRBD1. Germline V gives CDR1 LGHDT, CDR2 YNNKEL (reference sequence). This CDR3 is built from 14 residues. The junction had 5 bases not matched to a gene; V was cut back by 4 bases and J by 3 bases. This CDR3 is CASSLDRMYTEAFF. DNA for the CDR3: TGTGCCAGCAGCCTGGACAGGATGTACACTGAAGCTTTCTTT.

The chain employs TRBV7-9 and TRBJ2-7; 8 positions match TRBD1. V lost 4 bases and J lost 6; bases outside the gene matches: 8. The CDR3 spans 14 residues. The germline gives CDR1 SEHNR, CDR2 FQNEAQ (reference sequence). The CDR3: CASSSRDRPIEQYV. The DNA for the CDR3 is TGTGCCAGCAGCTCCCGGGACAGGCCTATCGAGCAGTACGTC.

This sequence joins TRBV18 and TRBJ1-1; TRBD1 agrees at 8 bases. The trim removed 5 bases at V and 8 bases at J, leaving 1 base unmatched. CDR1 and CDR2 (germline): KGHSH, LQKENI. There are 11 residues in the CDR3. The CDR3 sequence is CASSAGGEAFF. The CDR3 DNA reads TGTGCCAGCTCAGCAGGGGGCGAAGCTTTCTTT. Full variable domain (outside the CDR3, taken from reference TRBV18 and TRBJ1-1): NAGVMQNPRHLVRRRGQEARLRCSPMKGHSHVYWYRQLPEEGLKFMVYLQKENIIDESGMPKERFSAEFPKEGPSILRIQQVVRGDSAAYFCASSAGGEAFFGQGTRLTVV.

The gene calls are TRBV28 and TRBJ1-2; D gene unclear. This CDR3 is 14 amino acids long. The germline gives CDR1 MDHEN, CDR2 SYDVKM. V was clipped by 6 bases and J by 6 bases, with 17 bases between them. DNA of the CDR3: TGTGCCAGCAGCCCGCGCGGTGCTATCCATGGCTACACCTTC. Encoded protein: CASSPRGAIHGYTF.

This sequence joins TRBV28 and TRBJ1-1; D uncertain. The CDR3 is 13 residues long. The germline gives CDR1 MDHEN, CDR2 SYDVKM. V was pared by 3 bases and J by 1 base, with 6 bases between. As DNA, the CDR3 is TGTGCCAGCAGTTTGGCAGGGAACACTGAAGCTTTCTTT. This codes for CASSLAGNTEAFF.

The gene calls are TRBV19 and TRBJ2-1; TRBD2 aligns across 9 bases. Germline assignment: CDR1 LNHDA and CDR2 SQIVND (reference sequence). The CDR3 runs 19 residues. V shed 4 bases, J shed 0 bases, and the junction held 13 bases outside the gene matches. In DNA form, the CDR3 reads TGTGCCAGTAGTAATTTTGGTCTAGCGGGGCCTAGCTCCTACAATGAGCAGTTCTTC. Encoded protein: CASSNFGLAGPSSYNEQFF.

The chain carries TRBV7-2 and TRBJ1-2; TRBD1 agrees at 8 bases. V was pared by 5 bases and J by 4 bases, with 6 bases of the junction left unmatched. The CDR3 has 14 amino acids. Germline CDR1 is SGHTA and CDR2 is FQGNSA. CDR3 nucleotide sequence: TGTGCCAGCAGCCCTCCCGACAGGGGCTATGGCTACACCTTC. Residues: CASSPPDRGYGYTF. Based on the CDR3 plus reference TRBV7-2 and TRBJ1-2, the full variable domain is GAGVSQSPSNKVTEKGKDVELRCDPISGHTALYWYRQSLGQGLEFLIYFQGNSAPDKSGLPSDRFSAERTGGSVSTLTIQRTQQEDSAVYLCASSPPDRGYGYTFGSGTRLTVV.

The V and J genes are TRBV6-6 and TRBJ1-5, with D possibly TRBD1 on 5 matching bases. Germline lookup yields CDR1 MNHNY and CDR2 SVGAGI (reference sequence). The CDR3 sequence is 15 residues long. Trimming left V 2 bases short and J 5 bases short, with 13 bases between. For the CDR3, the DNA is TGTGCCAGCAGTTACGGACAAATTGGCCATCAGCCCCAGCATTTT. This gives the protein CASSYGQIGHQPQHF.

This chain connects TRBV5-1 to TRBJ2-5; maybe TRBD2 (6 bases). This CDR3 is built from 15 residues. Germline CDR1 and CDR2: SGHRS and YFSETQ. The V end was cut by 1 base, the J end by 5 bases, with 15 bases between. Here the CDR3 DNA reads TGCGCCAGCAGCTTGTATGGGGGGACCGGGGAGACCCAGTACTTC. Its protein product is CASSLYGGTGETQYF.

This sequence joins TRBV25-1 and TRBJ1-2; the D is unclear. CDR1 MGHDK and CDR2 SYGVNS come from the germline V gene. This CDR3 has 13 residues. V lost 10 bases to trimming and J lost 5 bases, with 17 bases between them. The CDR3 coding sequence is TGTGCCACCTCTTCGGGGATGCGTTATGGCTACACCTTC. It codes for CATSSGMRYGYTF.

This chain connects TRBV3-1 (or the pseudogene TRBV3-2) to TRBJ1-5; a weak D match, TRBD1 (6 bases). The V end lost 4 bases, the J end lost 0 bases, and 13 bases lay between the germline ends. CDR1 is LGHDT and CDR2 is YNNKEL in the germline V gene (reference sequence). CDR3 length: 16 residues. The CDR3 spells CASSLRDNYSNQPQHF. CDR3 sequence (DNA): TGTGCCAGCAGCCTTCGGGACAACTATAGCAATCAGCCCCAGCATTTT.